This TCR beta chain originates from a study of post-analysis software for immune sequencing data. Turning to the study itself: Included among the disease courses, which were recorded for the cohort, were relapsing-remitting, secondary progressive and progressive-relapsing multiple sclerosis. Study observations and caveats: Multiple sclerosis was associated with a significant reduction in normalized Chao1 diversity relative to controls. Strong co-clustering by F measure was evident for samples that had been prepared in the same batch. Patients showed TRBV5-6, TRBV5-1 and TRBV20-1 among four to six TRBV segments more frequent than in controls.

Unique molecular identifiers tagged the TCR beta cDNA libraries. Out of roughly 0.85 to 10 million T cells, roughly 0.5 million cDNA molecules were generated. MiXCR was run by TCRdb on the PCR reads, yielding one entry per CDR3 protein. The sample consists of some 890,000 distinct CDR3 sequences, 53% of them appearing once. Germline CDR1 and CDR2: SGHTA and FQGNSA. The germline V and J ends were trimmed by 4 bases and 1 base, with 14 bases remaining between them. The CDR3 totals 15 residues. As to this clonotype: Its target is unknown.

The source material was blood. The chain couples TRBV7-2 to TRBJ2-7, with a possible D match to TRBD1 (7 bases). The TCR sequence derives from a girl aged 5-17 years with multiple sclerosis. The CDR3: CASSWRDSASYEQYF. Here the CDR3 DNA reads TGTGCCAGCAGCTGGCGGGACAGCGCGTCCTACGAGCAGTACTTC. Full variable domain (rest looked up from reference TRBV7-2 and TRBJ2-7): GAGVSQSPSNKVTEKGKDVELRCDPISGHTALYWYRQSLGQGLEFLIYFQGNSAPDKSGLPSDRFSAERTGGSVSTLTIQRTQQEDSAVYLCASSWRDSASYEQYFGPGTRLTVT.